This T cell receptor (beta chain) was captured in a study of cytomegalovirus exposure and HLA in healthy donors. To note about this clone: What it recognizes is unknown.

The donors were in the approximately 110-subject validation cohort; that cohort was separate from the approximately 700-subject first cohort. CDR3 length equals 15 residues. Germline assignment: CDR1 LNHNV and CDR2 YYDKDF (reference sequence). With 2 bases removed from V and 2 bases from J, the gap between germline ends came to 13 bases. This table comes from immunoSEQ multiplex PCR, and its TCRdb copy is limited to in-frame clones, with some not included. This sample has 220,000 or so clones, with more than 75% found just once. Findings and caveats of the study: According to a subsequent analysis, TCR clusters from the first cohort were inclined to appear together in the 120 validation repertoires. The study found most TCR sequences rare, yet found some public TCRs in many donors.

Material: PBMCs. The V gene is TRBV15, the J gene TRBJ2-7; D remains ambiguous. The TCR was taken from a woman aged 18-30 years in good health and CMV-seropositive. The CDR3 bases are TGTGCCACCAGCAGATCAATGACTGGAGCCTACGAGCAGTACTTC. As protein: CATSRSMTGAYEQYF.